This T cell receptor (beta chain) was found in a study of blood T cell repertoires in COVID-19. After removal of 10 bases from V and 6 bases from J, the junction contained 11 bases not matched to a gene. The CDR3 is made up of 13 amino acids. Germline loops: CDR1 LNHDA, CDR2 SQIVND (reference sequence). TCRdb's copy holds only in-frame clones and misses some; the assay was immunoSEQ multiplex PCR. The table records some 300,000 clones, just under 90% of them present only once. Across about two dozen US areas, participants ranged in age from roughly 18 to 95 years. V usage is TRBV19 and J usage is TRBJ2-5; TRBD2 matches at 7 bases. The sequence was obtained from a woman aged 25 to 39 who had recovered from COVID-19. Sequences were obtained from PBMCs or T cells enriched from blood (not recorded which). The CDR3 DNA follows: TGTGCCACCCAGAGCGCGGGGGTGAAGACCCAGTACTTC. The encoded protein is CATQSAGVKTQYF.